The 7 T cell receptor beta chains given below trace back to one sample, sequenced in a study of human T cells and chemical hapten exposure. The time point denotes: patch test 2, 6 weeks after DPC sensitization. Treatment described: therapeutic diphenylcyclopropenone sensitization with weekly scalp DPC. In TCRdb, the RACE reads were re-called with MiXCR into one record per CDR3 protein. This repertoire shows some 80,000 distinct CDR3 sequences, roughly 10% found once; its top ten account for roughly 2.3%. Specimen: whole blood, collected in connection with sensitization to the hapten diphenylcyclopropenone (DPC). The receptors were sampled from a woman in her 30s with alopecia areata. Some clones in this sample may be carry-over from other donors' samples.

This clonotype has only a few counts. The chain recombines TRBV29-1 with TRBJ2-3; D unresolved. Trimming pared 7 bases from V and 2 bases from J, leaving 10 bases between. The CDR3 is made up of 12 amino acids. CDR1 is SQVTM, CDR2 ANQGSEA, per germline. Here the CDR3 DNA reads TGCAGCGCCGACCCAAACACAGATACGCAGTATTTT. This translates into CSADPNTDTQYF.

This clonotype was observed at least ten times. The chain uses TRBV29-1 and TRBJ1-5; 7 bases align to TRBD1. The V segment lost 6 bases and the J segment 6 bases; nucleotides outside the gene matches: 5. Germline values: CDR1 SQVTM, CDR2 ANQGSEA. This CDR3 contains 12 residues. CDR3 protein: CSVRDSGQPQHF. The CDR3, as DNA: TGCAGCGTCAGGGACAGCGGTCAGCCCCAGCATTTT.

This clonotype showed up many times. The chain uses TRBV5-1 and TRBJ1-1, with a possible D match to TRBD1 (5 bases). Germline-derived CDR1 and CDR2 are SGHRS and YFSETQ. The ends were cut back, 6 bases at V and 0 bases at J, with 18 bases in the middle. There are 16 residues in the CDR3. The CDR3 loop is CASNPETGVMNTEAFF. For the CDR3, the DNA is TGCGCCAGCAACCCCGAGACGGGGGTCATGAACACTGAAGCTTTCTTT.

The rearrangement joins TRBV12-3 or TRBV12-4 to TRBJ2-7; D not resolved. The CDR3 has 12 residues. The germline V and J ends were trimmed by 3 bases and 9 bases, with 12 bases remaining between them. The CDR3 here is CASSFSPGRQYF. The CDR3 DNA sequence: TGTGCCAGCAGTTTTTCCCCCGGGCGGCAGTACTTC.

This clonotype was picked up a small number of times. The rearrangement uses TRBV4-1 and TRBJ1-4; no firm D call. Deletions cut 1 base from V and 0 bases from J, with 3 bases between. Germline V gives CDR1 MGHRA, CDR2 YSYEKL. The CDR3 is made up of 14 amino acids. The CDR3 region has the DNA TGCGCCAGCAGCCAAGGCACAACTAATGAAAAACTGTTTTTT. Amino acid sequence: CASSQGTTNEKLFF.

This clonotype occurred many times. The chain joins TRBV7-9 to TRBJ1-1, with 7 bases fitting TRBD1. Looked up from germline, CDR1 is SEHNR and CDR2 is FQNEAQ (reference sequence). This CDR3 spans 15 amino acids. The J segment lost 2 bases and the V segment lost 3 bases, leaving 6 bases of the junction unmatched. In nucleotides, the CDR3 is TGTGCCAGCAGCTTTCAGACAGGGACAAACACTGAAGCTTTCTTT. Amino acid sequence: CASSFQTGTNTEAFF.

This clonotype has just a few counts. The CDR3 sequence: CASSTPGISGANVLTF. Written as DNA, the CDR3 is TGTGCCAGCAGCACCCCAGGAATCTCTGGGGCCAACGTCCTGACTTTC. The chain carries TRBV7-9 and TRBJ2-6; D is undetermined. Germline CDR1 reads SEHNR; CDR2 reads FQNEAQ (reference sequence). CDR3 length equals 16 residues. V lost 5 bases to trimming and J lost 0 bases, with 11 bases between them.